A selection of T cell receptor beta chains follows, all from one sample in a study of cytomegalovirus exposure and HLA in healthy donors. The repertoire was sequenced with immunoSEQ multiplex PCR; TCRdb's copy has only in-frame clones and lacks some. The data contain 100,000 to 150,000 clones, about nine tenths of them seen just once; the ten biggest clones take up 1.5% to 2.5%. The sequencing input was PBMCs. The source is a woman aged 18-29 years in good health and CMV-seronegative. CDR3s include the opening cysteine and the closing phenylalanine or tryptophan. Each record gives: V gene, clone size, D gene, J gene, CDR3 DNA, CDR3 protein. A D gene is named only where the DNA matches it firmly. Clone size is given for some rows only: seen once, a few or many times, or a class if the clone is expanded.

v_call: TRBV27; clone_size: .; d_call: .; j_call: TRBJ1-1; cdr3_nt: TGTGCCAGCAGTTTCGGGGGCGGGGGGACTGAAGCTTTCTTT; cdr3_aa: CASSFGGGGTEAFF
v_call: TRBV11-3; clone_size: .; d_call: TRBD2; j_call: TRBJ2-7; cdr3_nt: TGTGCCAGCAGCTTTTCCTCGGGAGGGTACGAGCAGTACTTC; cdr3_aa: CASSFSSGGYEQYF
v_call: TRBV1; clone_size: .; d_call: .; j_call: TRBJ2-7; cdr3_nt: TGCACCAGCAGCCCTCACCGTAGGCGGATCTCCTACGAGCAGTACTTC; cdr3_aa: CTSSPHRRRISYEQYF
v_call: TRBV28; clone_size: .; d_call: TRBD1; j_call: TRBJ1-3; cdr3_nt: TGTGCCAGCAGTCGGCCGGGACAGGGGGCTCGTGGAAACACCATATATTTT; cdr3_aa: CASSRPGQGARGNTIYF
v_call: TRBV11-2; clone_size: once; d_call: .; j_call: TRBJ2-1; cdr3_nt: TGTGCCAGCAGCTTAGAGGTGTCAGGGAATGAGCAGTTCTTC; cdr3_aa: CASSLEVSGNEQFF
v_call: TRBV4-1; clone_size: .; d_call: .; j_call: TRBJ2-7; cdr3_nt: TGCGCCAGCAGCCCCCCCGGGGAGGCGCCCTTGAACGAGCAGTACTTC; cdr3_aa: CASSPPGEAPLNEQYF
v_call: TRBV10-1; clone_size: .; d_call: TRBD2; j_call: TRBJ2-7; cdr3_nt: TGCGCCAGCAGTGCTCTGGCGGGAGACGAGCAGTACTTC; cdr3_aa: CASSALAGDEQYF
v_call: TRBV19; clone_size: .; d_call: TRBD2; j_call: TRBJ2-7; cdr3_nt: TGTGCCAGTAGCTGGGGACTAGCAGATAAGACCTACGAGCAGTACTTC; cdr3_aa: CASSWGLADKTYEQYF
v_call: TRBV6-1; clone_size: .; d_call: TRBD1; j_call: TRBJ2-7; cdr3_nt: TGTGCCAGCAGTTGGACAGGGCCCTACGAGCAGTACTTC; cdr3_aa: CASSWTGPYEQYF
v_call: TRBV7-9; clone_size: .; d_call: TRBD1; j_call: TRBJ2-5; cdr3_nt: TGTGCCAGCAGCCTCCTCGGACAGGCAGGAGAGACCCAGTACTTC; cdr3_aa: CASSLLGQAGETQYF
v_call: TRBV4-1; clone_size: few; d_call: .; j_call: TRBJ2-7; cdr3_nt: TGCGCCAGCAGCCAAAAACAGGGCTACGAGCAGTACTTC; cdr3_aa: CASSQKQGYEQYF
v_call: TRBV5-1; clone_size: .; d_call: .; j_call: TRBJ2-7; cdr3_nt: TGCGCCAGCAGCTTGGAGGCTAGAGTAAGGGGGGAGCAGTACTTC; cdr3_aa: CASSLEARVRGEQYF
v_call: TRBV19; clone_size: .; d_call: TRBD1; j_call: TRBJ1-2; cdr3_nt: TGTGCCAGTAGGATACAGGGGGCTCTTGGCTACACCTTC; cdr3_aa: CASRIQGALGYTF
v_call: TRBV14; clone_size: .; d_call: TRBD2; j_call: TRBJ2-7; cdr3_nt: TGTGCCAGCAGCCAAGCCCAACCGGGACTAGCGGGAGTTCGGTACGAGCAGTACTTC; cdr3_aa: CASSQAQPGLAGVRYEQYF
v_call: TRBV19; clone_size: .; d_call: .; j_call: TRBJ2-7; cdr3_nt: TGTGCCAGTAGTATCGTCGGCAGCTCTCCAGGCTACGAGCAGTACTTC; cdr3_aa: CASSIVGSSPGYEQYF
v_call: TRBV2; clone_size: .; d_call: TRBD1; j_call: TRBJ1-5; cdr3_nt: TGTGCCAGTCAGACCGAGACAGGGAACAATCAGTCCCAGCATTTT; cdr3_aa: CASQTETGNNQSQHF
v_call: TRBV19; clone_size: .; d_call: .; j_call: TRBJ1-1; cdr3_nt: TGTGCCAGTAGCACCCGACCACAGGGATCTGTGGGGAACACTGAAGCTTTCTTT; cdr3_aa: CASSTRPQGSVGNTEAFF
v_call: TRBV28; clone_size: .; d_call: TRBD1; j_call: TRBJ1-2; cdr3_nt: TGTGCCAGCAGTTTACCTCAGGGGGCCTATGGCTACACCTTC; cdr3_aa: CASSLPQGAYGYTF
v_call: TRBV13; clone_size: .; d_call: TRBD2; j_call: TRBJ2-7; cdr3_nt: TGTGCCAGCAGCAATAGCGGGCGAGACGAGCAGTACTTC; cdr3_aa: CASSNSGRDEQYF
v_call: TRBV4-2; clone_size: .; d_call: .; j_call: TRBJ1-1; cdr3_nt: TGTGCCAGCAGCCAGACTACCTCACTGAACACTGAAGCTTTCTTT; cdr3_aa: CASSQTTSLNTEAFF
v_call: TRBV7-7; clone_size: once; d_call: .; j_call: TRBJ2-5; cdr3_nt: TGTGCTAGCAGCTTAGTATTCCCCCCGGAGACCCAGTACTTC; cdr3_aa: CASSLVFPPETQYF
v_call: TRBV18; clone_size: .; d_call: .; j_call: TRBJ1-1; cdr3_nt: TGTGCCAGCTCACCTAGGAGGAACACTGAAGCTTTCTTT; cdr3_aa: CASSPRRNTEAFF
v_call: TRBV5-4; clone_size: .; d_call: .; j_call: TRBJ2-3; cdr3_nt: TGTGCCAGCAGGGTCGGGGGAGCACGTGGCACAGATACGCAGTATTTT; cdr3_aa: CASRVGGARGTDTQYF
v_call: TRBV5-1; clone_size: once; d_call: TRBD2; j_call: TRBJ2-1; cdr3_nt: TGCGCCAGCAGCCCGAGGACTAGCGGGAGGAGGTTCTTC; cdr3_aa: CASSPRTSGRRFF
v_call: TRBV5-4; clone_size: .; d_call: .; j_call: TRBJ2-2; cdr3_nt: TGTGCCAGCAGCTTGTCAGACACCGGGGAGCTGTTTTTT; cdr3_aa: CASSLSDTGELFF
v_call: TRBV18; clone_size: .; d_call: TRBD2; j_call: TRBJ2-4; cdr3_nt: TGTGCCAGCTCACTAACCCCGACTAGCGGGAGGTTGATAGCCAAAAACATTCAGTACTTC; cdr3_aa: CASSLTPTSGRLIAKNIQYF
v_call: TRBV29-1; clone_size: .; d_call: TRBD1; j_call: TRBJ2-7; cdr3_nt: TGCAGCCTGGGGACAGGGGACGAGCAGTACTTC; cdr3_aa: CSLGTGDEQYF
v_call: TRBV5-4; clone_size: .; d_call: TRBD2; j_call: TRBJ2-1; cdr3_nt: TGTGCCAGCAGCTCAGCGACTAGCGGGAATAAGGATGAGCAGTTCTTC; cdr3_aa: CASSSATSGNKDEQFF
v_call: TRBV2; clone_size: few; d_call: .; j_call: TRBJ1-5; cdr3_nt: TGTGCCAGCAGTGTGGAGGCGCTCGGCAATCAGCCCCAGCATTTT; cdr3_aa: CASSVEALGNQPQHF
v_call: TRBV2; clone_size: .; d_call: TRBD2; j_call: TRBJ2-4; cdr3_nt: TGTGCCAGCAGTACCGACCCCCTAGCGGGCCAGGGTTTCGGCAAAAACATTCAGTACTTC; cdr3_aa: CASSTDPLAGQGFGKNIQYF